The following is a TCR beta chain sequence with its context. The data are from a study of control samples from healthy donors and cancer patients. Here immunoSEQ multiplex PCR was the method, and the copy in TCRdb shows in-frame clones only, minus some. The table has tens of thousands of clones, about 90% seen once; the top ten hold more than 3%. The CDR3 spans 13 residues. Trimming removed 5 bases from V and 10 bases from J; junction bases left unmatched: 7. Germline loops: CDR1 SNHLY, CDR2 FYNNEI. Sequencing was carried out using blood. The genes are TRBV2 and TRBJ1-1, with 10 bases identical to TRBD1. The receptor was isolated from a woman aged 45-65 years in good health. The CDR3 bases are TGTGCCAGCAGTCTCGGACAGGGGGTCGCAGCTTTCTTT. Protein product: CASSLGQGVAAFF.